These T cell receptor beta chains were read from a single sample in a study of shared clonotypes between healthy human individuals. Sequencing was performed with immunoSEQ multiplex PCR; in TCRdb, only in-frame clones are kept and a portion is missing. Of approximately 620,000 clones in the sample, about 97% were seen once. The sequenced sample was naive CD4+ T cells sorted from blood. The receptors stem from a woman aged 30 to 39 in good health. CDR3s include the opening cysteine and the closing phenylalanine or tryptophan. A D gene is named only where the DNA matches it firmly. Clone size is not always given. Where it is, it says once, few, many or a class for expanded clones.

CDR3: CATLPGAPWTGELFF
DNA: TGTGCCACTCTCCCGGGGGCCCCTTGGACCGGGGAGCTGTTTTTT
D: -
size: -
J: TRBJ2-2
V: TRBV6-1

CDR3: CASSRGHGDEQYF
DNA: TGTGCCAGCAGTCGGGGACACGGCGACGAGCAGTACTTC
D: -
size: -
J: TRBJ2-7
V: TRBV11-3

CDR3: CAWSPQGVGEKLFF
DNA: TGTGCCTGGAGTCCCCAGGGTGTAGGTGAAAAACTGTTTTTT
D: -
size: -
J: TRBJ1-4
V: TRBV30

CDR3: CASSPRLAGVSPDTQYF
DNA: TGTGCCAGCTCACCCCGACTAGCGGGAGTCTCACCGGATACGCAGTATTTT
D: TRBD2
size: -
J: TRBJ2-3
V: TRBV18

CDR3: CASSRGAGGLSYEQYF
DNA: TGTGCCAGCAGCCGGGGGGCCGGAGGCCTCTCCTACGAGCAGTACTTC
D: -
size: -
J: TRBJ2-7
V: TRBV2

CDR3: CASSLGGRAGSTDTQYF
DNA: TGTGCCAGCAGCTTGGGCGGGAGGGCCGGAAGCACAGATACGCAGTATTTT
D: TRBD2
size: -
J: TRBJ2-3
V: TRBV5-4

CDR3: CATSRAKGLAGVLRELFF
DNA: TGTGCCACCAGCAGAGCTAAGGGACTAGCGGGAGTATTAAGGGAGCTGTTTTTT
D: TRBD2
size: -
J: TRBJ2-2
V: TRBV15

CDR3: CASSPGRTRLETQYF
DNA: TGTGCCAGCAGCCCTGGAAGGACGCGACTAGAGACCCAGTACTTC
D: -
size: -
J: TRBJ2-5
V: TRBV5-8

CDR3: CASSPSGRARTGELFF
DNA: TGTGCCAGCAGCCCTAGCGGGAGGGCACGGACCGGGGAGCTGTTTTTT
D: TRBD2
size: once
J: TRBJ2-2
V: TRBV28

CDR3: CASGEGTANEKLFF
DNA: TGTGCCAGCGGGGAGGGGACAGCTAATGAAAAACTGTTTTTT
D: TRBD1
size: -
J: TRBJ1-4
V: TRBV2

CDR3: CASSLAGLDQETQYF
DNA: TGTGCCAGCAGTTTAGCTGGTCTGGACCAAGAGACCCAGTACTTC
D: -
size: -
J: TRBJ2-5
V: TRBV27

CDR3: CASSQAPLGTSAYEQYF
DNA: TGTGCCAGCAGCCAAGCCCCCCTCGGGACTAGCGCTTACGAGCAGTACTTC
D: TRBD2
size: -
J: TRBJ2-7
V: TRBV4-2

CDR3: CASSPSGLNTDTQYF
DNA: TGTGCCAGCTCACCATCGGGACTTAACACAGATACGCAGTATTTT
D: -
size: -
J: TRBJ2-3
V: TRBV18

CDR3: CASSPTGTPSYEQYF
DNA: TGCGCCAGCAGCCCGACCGGGACCCCGTCCTACGAGCAGTACTTC
D: -
size: once
J: TRBJ2-7
V: TRBV5-1

CDR3: CASSPPVSGGYNEQFF
DNA: TGTGCCAGCTCACCACCGGTTAGCGGGGGTTACAATGAGCAGTTCTTC
D: TRBD2
size: -
J: TRBJ2-1
V: TRBV18

CDR3: CASSSRTGGQPQHF
DNA: TGTGCCAGTAGTTCAAGGACAGGTGGACAGCCCCAGCATTTT
D: TRBD1
size: -
J: TRBJ1-5
V: TRBV19

CDR3: CASSNRPGGREQFF
DNA: TGTGCCAGCAGTAACAGACCGGGGGGTAGGGAGCAGTTCTTC
D: TRBD2
size: -
J: TRBJ2-1
V: TRBV28

CDR3: CASSLEPGQGDSSPLHF
DNA: TGCGCCAGCAGCTTGGAACCGGGACAGGGGGATTCTTCACCCCTCCACTTT
D: TRBD1
size: once
J: TRBJ1-6
V: TRBV5-1

CDR3: CAISERDSSSYEQYF
DNA: TGTGCCATCAGTGAGAGGGACAGCTCATCCTACGAGCAGTACTTC
D: TRBD1
size: -
J: TRBJ2-7
V: TRBV10-3

CDR3: CASSPPTKRGFMNTEAFF
DNA: TGTGCCAGCAGCCCACCAACAAAAAGGGGCTTCATGAACACTGAAGCTTTCTTT
D: -
size: -
J: TRBJ1-1
V: TRBV27

CDR3: CASHPQGEVTYNEQFF
DNA: TGTGCCAGCCATCCCCAGGGGGAGGTCACCTACAATGAGCAGTTCTTC
D: -
size: -
J: TRBJ2-1
V: TRBV19

CDR3: CASSLVGGREQFF
DNA: TGTGCCAGCAGCTTAGTTGGGGGGCGTGAGCAGTTCTTC
D: -
size: few
J: TRBJ2-1
V: TRBV11-3

CDR3: CASTPTAKGSYEQYF
DNA: TGTGCCAGTACCCCGACAGCCAAGGGGTCCTACGAGCAGTACTTC
D: -
size: -
J: TRBJ2-7
V: TRBV19

CDR3: CASSWGLADSYEQYF
DNA: TGTGCCAGCAGCTGGGGACTAGCCGATTCCTACGAGCAGTACTTC
D: TRBD2
size: -
J: TRBJ2-7
V: TRBV7-2

CDR3: CASSQVGNQPQHF
DNA: TGTGCCAGCTCACAGGTGGGCAATCAGCCCCAGCATTTT
D: -
size: -
J: TRBJ1-5
V: TRBV18

CDR3: CASSLDLAAGGHEQYF
DNA: TGTGCCAGCAGCTTAGATCTTGCGGCGGGAGGCCACGAGCAGTACTTC
D: TRBD2
size: -
J: TRBJ2-7
V: TRBV11-2

CDR3: CASSMVGTEAFF
DNA: TGTGCCAGTAGTATGGTAGGCACTGAAGCTTTCTTT
D: -
size: -
J: TRBJ1-1
V: TRBV19